This T cell receptor (beta chain) stems from a study of T-cell memory formation after mild COVID-19. CDR1 and CDR2 (germline): LGHDT, YNNKEL (reference sequence). This CDR3 comprises 13 residues. Trimming left V 1 base short and J 9 bases short, with 11 bases between. The sample holds a few counts of this clonotype. A 5'RACE reaction primed in the constant segment made cDNA libraries of TCR alpha and TCR beta, and these carried sample barcodes and UMIs. TCRdb processed the 5' RACE reads anew with MiXCR; each CDR3 protein has one entry. This sample has 400,000 or so distinct CDR3 sequences; more than 20% occur once, and the top ten carry around 13%.

The chain is built from TRBV3-1 and TRBJ2-3, with D possibly being TRBD2 (6 bases). The clonotype comes from an adult woman who had mild COVID-19 (a few samples of this study predate the infection). Cell type and time point are not known. What was sequenced was PBMCs or a T cell subset sorted from them (not recorded which). The CDR3 here is CASSQGRDLTQYF. The CDR3 DNA reads as TGTGCCAGCAGCCAAGGACGGGACTTGACGCAGTATTTT.